Listed here are 25 T cell receptor beta chains from one sample, sequenced in a study of cytomegalovirus exposure and HLA in healthy donors. PCR used 60 Vbeta primers and 13 Jbeta primers. Using immunoSEQ multiplex PCR, the repertoire was profiled, and TCRdb retains in-frame clones only, with some absent. Of about 43,000 clones listed, under 60% were seen once; the top ten hold around 6%. The sequencing sample was made of PBMCs. The receptors shown here come from a man in his sixties in good health and CMV-seronegative.

The gene calls are TRBV5-1 and TRBJ2-1; the match to TRBD2 covers 10 bases. Germline V CDR1 and CDR2: SGHRS, YFSETQ. V lost 4 bases, J lost 6 bases, and 10 bases stayed unmatched. This CDR3 comprises 16 residues. CDR3 sequence: CASSVGGTSVFNEQFF. CDR3 nucleotides: TGCGCCAGCAGCGTTGGTGGGACTAGCGTCTTCAATGAGCAGTTCTTC.

This chain joins TRBV4-2 and TRBJ1-3; TRBD1 matches at 9 bases. Germline CDR1 LGHNA, CDR2 YNFKEQ. The CDR3 is 16 amino acids. V was clipped by 3 bases and J by 6 bases; unmatched bases: 9. The CDR3 coding sequence is TGTGCCAGCAGCCAGGACGGGACAGGGCGAGAAAACACCATATATTTT. Its protein is CASSQDGTGRENTIYF.

This chain connects TRBV30 to TRBJ2-5; D is perhaps TRBD2 (6 bases). Between the trimmed V and J ends, which lost 3 bases and 2 bases, there was a span of 13 bases. CDR3 length: 14 residues. The germline CDR1 and CDR2 sequences are GTSNPN and SVGIG (reference sequence). CDR3: CAWSPGTSQETQYF. The CDR3 DNA follows: TGTGCCTGGAGCCCTGGGACTTCTCAAGAGACCCAGTACTTC.

This sequence joins TRBV5-1 and TRBJ2-6; D might be TRBD1 (5 bases). The CDR3 sequence is 16 residues long. Germline CDR1 SGHRS, CDR2 YFSETQ. The ends were cut back, 4 bases at V and 0 bases at J, with 11 bases in the middle. The CDR3 protein is CASSPRQTSGANVLTF. Here the CDR3 DNA reads TGCGCCAGCAGCCCCCGACAGACCTCTGGGGCCAACGTCCTGACTTTC. Using reference TRBV5-1 and TRBJ2-6 for the parts outside the CDR3, the full variable domain is KAGVTQTPRYLIKTRGQQVTLSCSPISGHRSVSWYQQTPGQGLQFLFEYFSETQRNKGNFPGRFSGRQFSNSRSEMNVSTLELGDSALYLCASSPRQTSGANVLTFGAGSRLTVL.

The chain has TRBV27 and TRBJ2-1; D perhaps matches TRBD2 (6 bases). This CDR3 spans 14 amino acids. Germline V gene sequence: CDR1 MNHEY, CDR2 SMNVEV (reference sequence). V lost 3 bases to trimming and J lost 3 bases, with 9 bases between them. CDR3 in amino acids: CASSLGRGYNEQFF. The CDR3 DNA reads as TGTGCCAGCAGTTTGGGGCGGGGCTACAATGAGCAGTTCTTC.

The chain uses TRBV9 and TRBJ2-5; 7 nucleotides agree with TRBD2. The CDR3 covers 15 residues. Germline assignment: CDR1 SGDLS and CDR2 YYNGEE. The junction had 6 bases not matched to a gene; V was cut back by 0 bases and J by 4 bases. The CDR3 loop reads CASSVGAGVAETQYF. Here the CDR3 DNA reads TGTGCCAGCAGCGTAGGTGCGGGAGTGGCAGAGACCCAGTACTTC.

The rearrangement uses TRBV5-4 and TRBJ2-7; the match to TRBD1 covers 8 bases. From germline, CDR1 is SGHNT and CDR2 YYREEE (reference sequence). The junction had 10 bases not matched to a gene; V was cut back by 2 bases and J by 0 bases. The CDR3 loop spans 17 amino acids. CDR3 sequence (DNA): TGTGCCAGCAGCTTTCCCCAAGGACAGGGCCCCTCCTACGAGCAGTACTTC. It specifies CASSFPQGQGPSYEQYF.

Only a few counts were recorded for this clone. In the same sample, other DNA sequences code for this CDR3. The genes are TRBV7-2 and TRBJ2-2, with a possible D match to TRBD2 (5 bases). CDR1 and CDR2 (germline): SGHTA, FQGNSA. The CDR3 spans 14 residues. Trimming took off 3 bases at V and 2 bases at J, with 7 bases between the two ends. The CDR3 reads CASSFRGNTGELFF. The DNA for the CDR3 is TGTGCCAGCAGCTTCCGGGGAAACACCGGGGAGCTGTTTTTT.

This sequence joins TRBV6-5 and TRBJ2-1, with 7 bases identical to TRBD1. V lost 7 bases to trimming and J lost 4 bases; unmatched junction nucleotides: 1. The germline CDR1 and CDR2 sequences are MNHEY and SVGAGI. The CDR3 covers 12 residues. As DNA, the CDR3 is TGTGCCAGCAAGGGACAGTACAATGAGCAGTTCTTC. Translated: CASKGQYNEQFF.

This clone was found a few times. The V and J genes are TRBV29-1 and TRBJ2-1; D is unclear. The V and J ends lost 8 bases and 7 bases respectively, with 12 bases between them. CDR3 length equals 11 residues. The germline V gene has CDR1 SQVTM and CDR2 ANQGSEA. The CDR3 DNA sequence: TGCAGCTGTTCAGAGAGGAATGAGCAGTTCTTC. Its protein is CSCSERNEQFF.

The chain links TRBV6-5 to TRBJ2-7, with no clear D. Germline lookup yields CDR1 MNHEY and CDR2 SVGAGI. V was cut by 7 bases and J by 2 bases, with 15 bases left in between. The CDR3 extends over 14 amino acids. The chain's CDR3 is CASTPFEEPYEQYF. The CDR3 DNA follows: TGTGCCAGCACCCCTTTTGAAGAGCCCTACGAGCAGTACTTC.

The rearrangement links TRBV9 to TRBJ2-2; D not certain. The germline CDR1 and CDR2 sequences are SGDLS and YYNGEE. Trimming pared 0 bases from V and 1 base from J, leaving 4 bases between. This CDR3 spans 14 amino acids. The CDR3 DNA reads TGTGCCAGCAGCGTAGCCCAGAACACCGGGGAGCTGTTTTTT. It encodes CASSVAQNTGELFF.

The chain carries TRBV4-2 and TRBJ1-1; 8 positions agree with TRBD1. Germline V gives CDR1 LGHNA, CDR2 YNFKEQ. The CDR3 extends over 19 amino acids. Trimming removed 0 bases from V and 4 bases from J; junction bases left unmatched: 16. The CDR3 here is CASSQESIDRGVEGTEAFF. DNA for the CDR3: TGTGCCAGCAGCCAAGAGTCTATCGACAGGGGAGTCGAGGGCACTGAAGCTTTCTTT.

The chain couples TRBV7-2 to TRBJ2-3; 10 bases match TRBD1. Trimming removed 4 bases from V and 0 bases from J; junction bases left unmatched: 1. Per the germline V gene, CDR1 is SGHTA and CDR2 is FQGNSA. The CDR3 is 15 residues long. For the CDR3, the DNA is TGTGCCAGCAGCTCGGACAGGGGGAGCACAGATACGCAGTATTTT. Its protein product is CASSSDRGSTDTQYF.

The CDR3 reads CASTKYKAGRNTGELFF. The CDR3 DNA reads as TGTGCCAGCACCAAATATAAGGCGGGACGGAACACCGGGGAGCTGTTTTTT. The chain couples TRBV7-8 to TRBJ2-2; tentative D call: TRBD2 (6 bases). CDR3 length: 17 residues. The germline CDR1 and CDR2 sequences are SGHVS and FQNEAQ. V was clipped by 7 bases and J by 1 base, with 19 bases between them.

Only a few counts were recorded for this clone. This rearrangement joins TRBV11-2 to TRBJ1-1; D unresolved. The CDR3 is made up of 15 amino acids. CDR1 and CDR2 from the germline V gene are SGHAT and FQNNGV. V was cut by 0 bases and J by 2 bases, with 10 bases left in between. Written as DNA, the CDR3 is TGTGCCAGCAGCTTAGACTCCTCTACCAACACTGAAGCTTTCTTT. Translated, it gives CASSLDSSTNTEAFF.

Here the CDR3 DNA reads TGTGCCAGCAGCCAAGACAGGGTCACTGAAGCTTTCTTT. The encoded protein is CASSQDRVTEAFF. The chain carries TRBV14 and TRBJ1-1; D may be TRBD1 (5 bases). With 0 bases removed from V and 4 bases from J, the gap between germline ends came to 6 bases. Germline V gene lookup returns CDR1 SGHDN and CDR2 FVKESK. The CDR3 covers 13 residues.

The chain combines TRBV5-1 with TRBJ2-7, with D maybe TRBD1 (7 bases). The CDR3 runs 12 residues. CDR1 is SGHRS and CDR2 is YFSETQ in the germline V gene. Trimming took off 8 bases at V and 4 bases at J, with 13 bases between the two ends. In DNA form, the CDR3 reads TGCGCCAGTTCGACAGGGAGGTACGAGCAGTACTTC. Encoded protein: CASSTGRYEQYF. The full variable domain, in which reference TRBV5-1 and TRBJ2-7 provide the parts outside the CDR3, is KAGVTQTPRYLIKTRGQQVTLSCSPISGHRSVSWYQQTPGQGLQFLFEYFSETQRNKGNFPGRFSGRQFSNSRSEMNVSTLELGDSALYLCASSTGRYEQYFGPGTRLTVT.

The chain is built from TRBV6-5 and TRBJ1-3; 7 nucleotides align to TRBD1. CDR1 is MNHEY and CDR2 is SVGAGI in the germline V gene. V lost 6 bases to trimming and J lost 5 bases; unmatched junction nucleotides: 7. The CDR3 loop spans 14 amino acids. CDR3: CASSQDRVRNTIYF. The CDR3 bases are TGTGCCAGCAGCCAAGACAGGGTTCGAAACACCATATATTTT.

The chain carries TRBV4-3 and TRBJ2-5, with D maybe TRBD2 (5 bases). CDR3 length equals 15 residues. Germline CDR1 is LGHNA and CDR2 is YSLEER. V was pared by 1 base and J by 5 bases, with 14 bases between. CDR3 DNA: TGCGCCAGCAGCCAAGGGTACGACTATATCGAGACCCAGTACTTC. Its protein product is CASSQGYDYIETQYF.

This chain connects TRBV5-1 to TRBJ2-5; 7 positions agree with TRBD1. CDR1 and CDR2 (germline): SGHRS, YFSETQ. CDR3 length equals 15 residues. With 3 bases clipped from V and 3 bases from J, the junction kept 8 bases outside the gene matches. As DNA, the CDR3 is TGCGCCAGCAGCTCCGGGACAGCGAGGAAAGAGACCCAGTACTTC. Protein product: CASSSGTARKETQYF. Variable domain in full (rest from reference TRBV5-1 and TRBJ2-5): KAGVTQTPRYLIKTRGQQVTLSCSPISGHRSVSWYQQTPGQGLQFLFEYFSETQRNKGNFPGRFSGRQFSNSRSEMNVSTLELGDSALYLCASSSGTARKETQYFGPGTRLLVL.

The V and J genes are TRBV5-1 and TRBJ2-1; perhaps TRBD2 as D (6 bases). Germline V lookup: CDR1 SGHRS, CDR2 YFSETQ. Between the trimmed V and J ends, which lost 5 bases and 4 bases, there was a span of 10 bases. The CDR3 length is 13 residues. The CDR3 bases are TGCGCCAGCAGTTTTGGGGGGTACAATGAGCAGTTCTTC. Protein product: CASSFGGYNEQFF.

This clone was detected once. The rearrangement joins TRBV10-2 to TRBJ2-7; D ambiguous. The germline V gene encodes CDR1 WSHSY and CDR2 SAAADI. The CDR3 is made up of 13 amino acids. Trimming took off 3 bases at V and 3 bases at J, with 9 bases between the two ends. CDR3 sequence: CASSDYRNYEQYF. As DNA, the CDR3 is TGCGCCAGCAGTGATTACAGAAACTACGAGCAGTACTTC.

CDR3 amino acids: CASSVYSSGANVLTF. The DNA of the CDR3 is TGTGCCAGCAGCGTCTACAGCTCTGGGGCCAACGTCCTGACTTTC. The chain is built from TRBV9 and TRBJ2-6; no definite D call. Germline-derived CDR1 and CDR2 are SGDLS and YYNGEE. This CDR3 region has 15 residues. V lost 2 bases, J lost 0 bases, and 6 bases lay in between.

In its sample, this clone was seen many times. The chain couples TRBV19 to TRBJ2-1; 7 nucleotides match TRBD2. Germline V gene data show CDR1 as LNHDA and CDR2 as SQIVND (reference sequence). J lost 7 bases, V lost 10 bases, and 7 bases had no gene match. The CDR3 has 12 amino acids. The CDR3 is CATSGRLNEQFF. DNA of the CDR3: TGTGCCACTAGCGGCCGACTAAATGAGCAGTTCTTC.